Reported below is one TCR beta chain. This clonotype was picked up many times. The clone's antigen remains unknown. Within one base of it there is no much larger clone, and no base qualities were kept. cDNA was synthesized by template-switch 5'RACE using a primer with a 10-nucleotide random unique molecular identifier that tagged each TCR transcript. Each sequencing run produced over 180 million TCR-beta sequences covering 15-18 subjects. Total RNA was extracted with the RNeasy kit. The KAPA Real-time Library Amplification kit was used to amplify TCR-beta VDJ regions with primers for the TCR constant region and the 5'RACE anchor. Sample indexes and Illumina adaptors were added in a first PCR, and a second PCR then increased library yield. After Ampure bead purification, the TCR product of roughly 650 bp was size-selected on a 2% E-gel SizeSelection system. Before pooling, library quality was assessed on a Bioanalyzer, concentration was determined with Qubit, and library quantification was performed with the Kapa Library Quantification kit. Libraries were sequenced paired-end 2 x 150 bp on an Illumina HiSeq 2500. To increase sequence diversity, about 25-31% phiX was spiked into each library pool. Per the authors' processing: Quality-filtered reads were processed with the UMI-based MiGEC pipeline, which removed over 80% of raw TCR sequences during error correction. IMGT germline references were used for aligning VDJ genes, and each clonotype was defined as a unique CDR3 amino acid sequence together with its V-J genes. Clonal expansion, Shannon diversity, and CDR3 relatedness (CalcPairwiseDistances, ClusterSamples) were evaluated with VDJtools, and phylogenetic trees were built with CLCbio workbench. Using coefficient-of-variation modelling across technical triplicates, the study counted a clone as expanded if it had at least 8 unique UMIs. TCRdb passed the public sequencing reads through fastp at Q25 and MiXCR, retaining productive beta sequences. Rows are combined by CDR3 protein, so each entry shows the most common genes and DNA. It is TCRdb's table, rather than the study itself, that gives the V and J calls and clone size. This sample lists over 90,000 distinct CDR3 sequences; roughly a tenth were detected once. The ten largest clones take up under 4% of the sample.

The data belong to a study of neurological immune-mediated disorders (dated by TCRdb to about 2019). Notes on the research overall: The study compared peripheral blood TCR-beta repertoires of HTLV-I-associated myelopathy (HAM/TSP) patients, multiple sclerosis patients and healthy controls using UMI-based sequencing. Longitudinal samples, technical triplicates and paired sorted CD4+ and CD8+ T-cell subsets, alongside PBMC samples, were included among the 90 to 130 TCR-beta libraries. Longitudinal HAM/TSP donors and healthy donors each had 3 time-points at intervals of roughly 3-40 months. The cohort was made up of 68 subjects, consisting of around 14 HAM/TSP patients, about 34 multiple sclerosis patients and around 20 healthy controls.

What the authors observed across the whole study: The highest TCR clonal expansion was observed in HAM/TSP patients, whereas the lowest was observed in MS patients, even when compared with healthy controls. No identical CDR3 amino acid sequences were shared among expanded clones across subjects, suggesting private TCR-beta repertoires in all groups.

The sample's time point label, decoded: longitudinal time-point 3. For the unsorted PBMC libraries, 2 million PBMCs were stored in RNAlater at -80 degrees C until RNA extraction and were used to generate the libraries. PBMCs were separated from peripheral blood using Ficoll-Hypaque density gradient centrifugation and then cryopreserved in liquid nitrogen. This receptor was obtained from a female donor with HTLV-1-associated myelopathy (HAM/TSP). Sequences were obtained from PBMCs.

Read as DNA, the sequence is TGTGCCAGCAGCTTAGCCGGGACTAGCGGGGTGTACAATGAGCAGTTCTTC. Its translation reads: CASSLAGTSGVYNEQFF. The sequence joins TRBV7-2 to TRBJ2-1; 13 middle bases align to TRBD2. CDR1 SGHTA and CDR2 FQGNSA were looked up in the germline V gene. The CDR3 covers 17 residues, taking in both the cysteine and the phenylalanine. Only the CDR3 DNA is retained, 51 bases long and in frame from the first base. V is pruned by 0 bases and J by 4 bases, leaving 3 bases of the junction without a gene match.